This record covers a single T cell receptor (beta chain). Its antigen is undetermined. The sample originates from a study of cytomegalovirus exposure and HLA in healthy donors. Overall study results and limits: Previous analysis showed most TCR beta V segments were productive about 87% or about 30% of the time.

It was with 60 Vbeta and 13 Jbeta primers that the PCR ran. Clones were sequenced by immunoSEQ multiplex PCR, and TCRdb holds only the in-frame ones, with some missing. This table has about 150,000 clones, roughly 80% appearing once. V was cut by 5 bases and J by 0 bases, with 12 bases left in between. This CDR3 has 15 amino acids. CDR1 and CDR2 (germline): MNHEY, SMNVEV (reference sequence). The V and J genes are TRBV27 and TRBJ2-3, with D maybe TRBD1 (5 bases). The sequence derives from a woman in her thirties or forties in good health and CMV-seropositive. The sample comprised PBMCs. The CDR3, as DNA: TGTGCCAGCAGTAGTGACAGCGCTAGCACAGATACGCAGTATTTT. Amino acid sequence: CASSSDSASTDTQYF.